This TCR beta chain appears in the sequencing data of a study of blood T cells in healthy people across ages. Study in general: Every two T cells gave about one barcoded beta molecule via template switching. Findings of the study overall: Diversity of TCR beta per million T cells declined in a roughly linear way with age.

Per sample, at least 5 micrograms of total RNA were extracted. With a J-beta primer mix and a sample-barcoded 5' primer, a second PCR ran about 6 to 11 cycles. TCRdb re-called the 5' RACE reads with MiXCR, one entry per CDR3 protein. The sample holds over 1,200,000 distinct CDR3 sequences, almost 60% seen once. CDR1 and CDR2 from the germline V gene are SNHLY and FYNNEI. The V gene lost 8 bases and the J gene lost 1 base, with 9 bases spanning the gap. CDR3 size: 13 residues. This clonotype appeared a single time. Its cognate antigen is unknown. The chain couples TRBV2 to TRBJ2-1; D is perhaps TRBD1 or TRBD2 (5 bases each). Sequenced sample: blood. The TCR comes from a man between 18 and 35 years old in good health. CDR3 nucleotide sequence: TGTGCCAGCGGGGGATGGTCCTACAATGAGCAGTTCTTC. Residues: CASGGWSYNEQFF.